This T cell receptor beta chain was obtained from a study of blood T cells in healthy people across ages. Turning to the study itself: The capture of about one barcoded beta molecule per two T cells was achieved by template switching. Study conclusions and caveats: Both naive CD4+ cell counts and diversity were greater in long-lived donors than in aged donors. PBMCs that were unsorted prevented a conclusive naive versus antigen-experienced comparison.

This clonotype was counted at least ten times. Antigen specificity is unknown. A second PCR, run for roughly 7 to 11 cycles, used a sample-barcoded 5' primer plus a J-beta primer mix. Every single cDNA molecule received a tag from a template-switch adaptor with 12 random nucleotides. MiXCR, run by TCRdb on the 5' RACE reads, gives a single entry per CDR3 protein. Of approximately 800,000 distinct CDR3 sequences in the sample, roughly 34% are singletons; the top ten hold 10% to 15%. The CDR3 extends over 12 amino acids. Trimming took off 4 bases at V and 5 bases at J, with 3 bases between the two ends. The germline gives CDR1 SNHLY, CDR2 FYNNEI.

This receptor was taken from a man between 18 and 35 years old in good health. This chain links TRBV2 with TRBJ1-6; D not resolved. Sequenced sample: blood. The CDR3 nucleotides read TGTGCCAGCAGTGGGAATAATTCACCCCTCCACTTT. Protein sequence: CASSGNNSPLHF.